This T cell receptor (beta chain) was sequenced in a study of cytomegalovirus exposure and HLA in healthy donors. For the study at large: Later analysis reported that the 110 or so validation repertoires shared the platform of the 650 to 700 first-cohort repertoires.

Comments on this clone: Its matching antigen is unknown.

The germline V gene has CDR1 MDHEN and CDR2 SYDVKM. The V and J ends lost 1 base and 1 base respectively, with 10 bases between them. This CDR3 comprises 15 residues. This table comes from immunoSEQ multiplex PCR, and its TCRdb copy is limited to in-frame clones, with some not included. The table includes 140,000 to 150,000 clones, over 80% detected once. Study conclusions and caveats: As was reported, the classifier diagnosed cytomegalovirus status with high specificity and sensitivity.

The chain joins TRBV28 to TRBJ2-5, with D possibly matching TRBD1 (5 bases). Material: PBMCs. This receptor was identified in a man younger than 35 in good health and CMV-seropositive. CDR3 residues: CASSLSRGTQETQYF. The CDR3 DNA is TGTGCCAGCAGTTTATCTAGGGGTACCCAAGAGACCCAGTACTTC. The full variable domain, with the rest looked up from reference TRBV28 and TRBJ2-5, is DVKVTQSSRYLVKRTGEKVFLECVQDMDHENMFWYRQDPGLGLRLIYFSYDVKMKEKGDIPEGYSVSREKKERFSLILESASTNQTSMYLCASSLSRGTQETQYFGPGTRLLVL.